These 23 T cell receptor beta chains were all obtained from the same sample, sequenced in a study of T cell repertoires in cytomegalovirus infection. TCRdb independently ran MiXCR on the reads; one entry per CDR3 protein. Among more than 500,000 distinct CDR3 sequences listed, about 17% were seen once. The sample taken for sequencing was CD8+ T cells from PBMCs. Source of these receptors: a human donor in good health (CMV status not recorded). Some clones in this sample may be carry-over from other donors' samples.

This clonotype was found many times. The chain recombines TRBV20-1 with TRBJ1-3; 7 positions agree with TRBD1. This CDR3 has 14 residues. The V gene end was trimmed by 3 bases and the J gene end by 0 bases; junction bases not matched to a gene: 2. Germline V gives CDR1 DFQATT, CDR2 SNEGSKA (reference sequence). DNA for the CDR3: TGCAGTGCTAGGGACAGGTACTCTGGAAACACCATATATTTT. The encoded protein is CSARDRYSGNTIYF.

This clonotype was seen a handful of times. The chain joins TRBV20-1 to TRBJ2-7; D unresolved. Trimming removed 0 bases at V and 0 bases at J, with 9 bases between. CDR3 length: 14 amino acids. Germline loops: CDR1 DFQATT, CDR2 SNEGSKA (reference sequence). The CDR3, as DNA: TGCAGTGCTAGAGATCGGGTAGCCTCCTACGAGCAGTACTTC. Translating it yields CSARDRVASYEQYF.

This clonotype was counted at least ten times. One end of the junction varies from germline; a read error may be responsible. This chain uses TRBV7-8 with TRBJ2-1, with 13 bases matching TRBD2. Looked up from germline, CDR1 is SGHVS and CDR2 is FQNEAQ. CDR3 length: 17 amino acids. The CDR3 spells CASSLGESGLAGLGGVF. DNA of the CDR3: TGTGCCAGCAGCTTAGGTGAATCGGGACTAGCGGGGCTCGGCGGGGTCTTC.

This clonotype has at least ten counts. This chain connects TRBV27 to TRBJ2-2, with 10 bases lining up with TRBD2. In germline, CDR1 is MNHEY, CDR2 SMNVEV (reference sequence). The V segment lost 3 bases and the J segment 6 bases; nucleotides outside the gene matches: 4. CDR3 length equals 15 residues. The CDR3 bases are TGTGCCAGCAGTTTCCAGCGGGAGGGAGCCGGGGAGCTGTTTTTT. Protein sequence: CASSFQREGAGELFF.

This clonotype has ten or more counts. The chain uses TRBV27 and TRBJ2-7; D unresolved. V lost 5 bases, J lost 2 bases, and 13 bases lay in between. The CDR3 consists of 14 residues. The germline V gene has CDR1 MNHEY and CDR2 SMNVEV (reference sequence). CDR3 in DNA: TGTGCCAGCAGTCCGATGGGAACCCCCTACGAGCAGTACTTC. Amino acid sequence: CASSPMGTPYEQYF.

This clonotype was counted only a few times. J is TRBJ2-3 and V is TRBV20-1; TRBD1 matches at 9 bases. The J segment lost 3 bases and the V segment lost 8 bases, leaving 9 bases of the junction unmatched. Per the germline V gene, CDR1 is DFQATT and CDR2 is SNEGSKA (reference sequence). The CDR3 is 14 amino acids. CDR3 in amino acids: CSTTGTGLTDTQYF. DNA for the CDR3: TGCAGTACTACAGGGACAGGGCTTACAGATACGCAGTATTTT.

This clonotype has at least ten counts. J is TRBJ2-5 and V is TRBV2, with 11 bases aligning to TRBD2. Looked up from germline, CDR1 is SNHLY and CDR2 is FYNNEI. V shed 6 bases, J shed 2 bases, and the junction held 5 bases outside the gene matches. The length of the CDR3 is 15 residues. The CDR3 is CASRASGGTQETQYF. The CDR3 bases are TGTGCCAGCAGGGCTAGCGGGGGGACTCAAGAGACCCAGTACTTC.

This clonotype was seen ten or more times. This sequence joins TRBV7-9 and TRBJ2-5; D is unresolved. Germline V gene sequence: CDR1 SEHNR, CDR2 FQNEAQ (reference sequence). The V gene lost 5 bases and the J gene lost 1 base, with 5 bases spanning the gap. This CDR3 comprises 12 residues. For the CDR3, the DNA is TGTGCCAGCAGCCGGTTCCAAGAGACCCAGTACTTC. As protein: CASSRFQETQYF.

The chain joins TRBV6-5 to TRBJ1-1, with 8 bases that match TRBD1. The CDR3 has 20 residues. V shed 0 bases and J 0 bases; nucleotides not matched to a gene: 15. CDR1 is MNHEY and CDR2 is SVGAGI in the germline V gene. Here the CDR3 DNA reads TGTGCCAGCAGTTACTCGAACCAGGGGGCAACTTGGGTGATGAACACTGAAGCTTTCTTT. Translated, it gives CASSYSNQGATWVMNTEAFF.

CDR3 loop: CASSARDRDLNTEAFF. In DNA form, the CDR3 reads TGCGCCAGCAGCGCCCGGGACAGGGACCTGAACACTGAAGCTTTCTTT. The chain employs TRBV4-1 and TRBJ1-1; TRBD1 aligns across 9 bases. Germline V gene data show CDR1 as MGHRA and CDR2 as YSYEKL. The CDR3 is 16 residues long. The trim removed 5 bases at V and 0 bases at J, leaving 7 bases unmatched.

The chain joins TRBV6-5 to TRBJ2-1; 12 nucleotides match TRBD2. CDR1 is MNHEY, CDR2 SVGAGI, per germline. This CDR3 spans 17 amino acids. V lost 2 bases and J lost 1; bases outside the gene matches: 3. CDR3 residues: CASSYRTSGDSYNEQFF. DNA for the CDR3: TGTGCCAGCAGTTACAGGACTAGCGGGGATTCCTACAATGAGCAGTTCTTC.

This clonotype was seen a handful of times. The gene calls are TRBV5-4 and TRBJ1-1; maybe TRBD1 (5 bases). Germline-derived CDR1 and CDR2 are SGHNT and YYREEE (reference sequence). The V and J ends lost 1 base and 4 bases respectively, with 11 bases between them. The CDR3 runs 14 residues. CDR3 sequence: CASSLSRAVTEAFF. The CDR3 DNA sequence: TGTGCCAGCAGCTTGTCCAGGGCGGTCACTGAAGCTTTCTTT.

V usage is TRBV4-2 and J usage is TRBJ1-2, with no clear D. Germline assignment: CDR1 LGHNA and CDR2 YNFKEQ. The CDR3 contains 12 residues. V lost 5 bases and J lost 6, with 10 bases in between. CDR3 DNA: TGTGCCAGCAGCGTCGGTGGGGATGGCTACACCTTC. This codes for CASSVGGDGYTF.

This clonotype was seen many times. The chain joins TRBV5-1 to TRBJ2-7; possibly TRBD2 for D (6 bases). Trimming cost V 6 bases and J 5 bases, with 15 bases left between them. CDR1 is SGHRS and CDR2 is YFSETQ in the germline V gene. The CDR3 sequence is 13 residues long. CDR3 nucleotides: TGCGCCAGCACCAGCGGGCGGCTAGACGAGCAGTACTTC. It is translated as CASTSGRLDEQYF.

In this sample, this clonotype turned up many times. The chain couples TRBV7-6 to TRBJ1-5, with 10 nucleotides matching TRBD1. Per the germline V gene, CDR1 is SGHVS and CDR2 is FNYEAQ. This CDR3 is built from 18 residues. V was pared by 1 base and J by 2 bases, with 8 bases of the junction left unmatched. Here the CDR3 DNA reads TGTGCCAGCAGCTTAGAGAGGGACAGGGGTAATGGCAATCAGCCCCAGCATTTT. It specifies CASSLERDRGNGNQPQHF.

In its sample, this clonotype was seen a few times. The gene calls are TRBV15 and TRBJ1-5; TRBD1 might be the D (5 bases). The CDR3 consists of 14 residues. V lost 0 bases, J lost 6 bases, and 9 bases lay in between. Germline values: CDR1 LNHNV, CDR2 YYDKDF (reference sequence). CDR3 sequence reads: CATSRDGGVQPQHF. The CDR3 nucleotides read TGTGCCACCAGCAGAGATGGGGGAGTTCAGCCCCAGCATTTT.

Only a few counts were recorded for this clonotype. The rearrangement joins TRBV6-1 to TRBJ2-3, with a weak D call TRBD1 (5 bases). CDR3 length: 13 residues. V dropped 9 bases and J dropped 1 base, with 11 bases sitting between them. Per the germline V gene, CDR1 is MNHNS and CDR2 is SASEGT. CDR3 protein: CASGAARTDTQYF. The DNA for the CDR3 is TGTGCCAGTGGGGCAGCCCGCACAGATACGCAGTATTTT.

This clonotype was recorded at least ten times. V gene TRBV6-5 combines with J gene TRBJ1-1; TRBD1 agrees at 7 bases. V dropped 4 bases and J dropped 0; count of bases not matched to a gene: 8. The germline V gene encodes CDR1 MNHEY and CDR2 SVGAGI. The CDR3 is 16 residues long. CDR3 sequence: CASSSWVTGMNTEAFF. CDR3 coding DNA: TGTGCCAGCAGTTCATGGGTGACAGGGATGAACACTGAAGCTTTCTTT.

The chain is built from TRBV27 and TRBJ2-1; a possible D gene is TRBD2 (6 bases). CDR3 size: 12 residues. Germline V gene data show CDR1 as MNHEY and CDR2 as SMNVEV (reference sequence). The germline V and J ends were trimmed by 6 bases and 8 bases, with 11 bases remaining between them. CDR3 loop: CASSGLKDEQFF. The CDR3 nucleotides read TGTGCCAGCAGCGGACTAAAGGATGAGCAGTTCTTC.

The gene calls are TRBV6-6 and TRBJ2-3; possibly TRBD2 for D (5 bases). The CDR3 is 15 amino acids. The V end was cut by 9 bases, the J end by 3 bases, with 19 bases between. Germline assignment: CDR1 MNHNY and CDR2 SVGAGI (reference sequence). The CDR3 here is CARIPSGKRTDTQYF. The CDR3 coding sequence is TGTGCCAGAATCCCCTCGGGGAAGCGAACAGATACGCAGTATTTT.

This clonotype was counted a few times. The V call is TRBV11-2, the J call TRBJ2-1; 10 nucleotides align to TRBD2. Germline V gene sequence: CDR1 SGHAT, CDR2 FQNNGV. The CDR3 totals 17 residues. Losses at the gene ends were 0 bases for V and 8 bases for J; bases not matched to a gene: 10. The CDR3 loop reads CASSLDISGGAEDEQFF. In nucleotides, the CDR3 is TGTGCCAGCAGCTTAGATATCAGCGGGGGGGCCGAGGATGAGCAGTTCTTC. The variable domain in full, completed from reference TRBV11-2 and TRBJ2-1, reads EAGVAQSPRYKIIEKRQSVAFWCNPISGHATLYWYQQILGQGPKLLIQFQNNGVVDDSQLPKDRFSAERLKGVDSTLKIQPAKLEDSAVYLCASSLDISGGAEDEQFFGPGTRLTVL.

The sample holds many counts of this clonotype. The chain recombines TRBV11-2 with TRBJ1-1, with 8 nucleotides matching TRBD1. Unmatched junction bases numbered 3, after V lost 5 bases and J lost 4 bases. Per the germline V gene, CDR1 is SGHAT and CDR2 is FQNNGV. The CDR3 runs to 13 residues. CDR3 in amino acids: CASSGTGGTEAFF. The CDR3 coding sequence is TGTGCCAGCAGCGGAACAGGGGGCACTGAAGCTTTCTTT. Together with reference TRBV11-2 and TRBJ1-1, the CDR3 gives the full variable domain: EAGVAQSPRYKIIEKRQSVAFWCNPISGHATLYWYQQILGQGPKLLIQFQNNGVVDDSQLPKDRFSAERLKGVDSTLKIQPAKLEDSAVYLCASSGTGGTEAFFGQGTRLTVV.

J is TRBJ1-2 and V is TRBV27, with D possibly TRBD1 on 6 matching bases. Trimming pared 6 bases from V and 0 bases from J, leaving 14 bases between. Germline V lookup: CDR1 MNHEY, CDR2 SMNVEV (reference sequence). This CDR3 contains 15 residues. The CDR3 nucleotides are TGTGCCAGCAGGAGTTACAGGGAACCTAACTATGGCTACACCTTC. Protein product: CASRSYREPNYGYTF.